This TCR beta chain stems from a study of beta chain features in type 1 diabetes. Reverse transcribing all isolated RNA meant expressed TCRB transcripts were sequenced. This table comes from immunoSEQ multiplex PCR, and its TCRdb copy is limited to in-frame clones, with some not included. This sample yields about 320,000 clones, of which 14% are seen a single time; approximately 7% belongs to the top ten. The CDR3 has 17 residues. Germline V CDR1 and CDR2: SGHVS, FNYEAQ. V lost 1 base, J lost 3 bases, and 15 bases lay in between. The sequenced sample consisted of central memory CD4+ T cells from blood. This receptor was taken from a young man in good health. This chain uses TRBV7-6 with TRBJ2-2, with D possibly matching TRBD2 (5 bases). The CDR3 DNA is TGTGCCAGCAGCTTAGTAGGTGGGAGTGGCTACACCGGGGAGCTGTTTTTT. Its translation: CASSLVGGSGYTGELFF.